The 2 T cell receptor beta chains presented below share a single source sample, sequenced in a study of control samples from healthy donors and cancer patients. The assay was immunoSEQ multiplex PCR, and TCRdb's table has in-frame clones only and misses some. The repertoire holds some 200,000 clones, with just under 95% as singletons. The sequencing sample was made of blood. The receptors stem from a man between 18 and 29 years old in good health.

This chain links TRBV6-5 with TRBJ1-2, with D uncertain. Per the germline V gene, CDR1 is MNHEY and CDR2 is SVGAGI. The V end lost 0 bases, the J end lost 6 bases, and 8 bases lay between the germline ends. CDR3 length: 13 residues. CDR3 loop: CASSYSIGDGYTF. Here the CDR3 DNA reads TGTGCCAGCAGTTACTCGATTGGGGATGGCTACACCTTC.

This chain links TRBV3-1 (or the pseudogene TRBV3-2) with TRBJ2-1; TRBD2 matches 11 bases. CDR3 length: 16 amino acids. Trimming at V came to 4 bases and at J to 8 bases, leaving 10 bases not matched to a gene. Germline-derived CDR1 and CDR2 are LGHDT and YNNKEL (reference sequence). The CDR3 coding sequence is TGTGCCAGCAGCCCTACTAGCGGGGGCCCTCAGGATGAGCAGTTCTTC. Amino acids: CASSPTSGGPQDEQFF.